In its sample, the clone carrying this TCR beta chain is medium-sized. This specimen belongs to a study of OX40 agonist ivuxolimab in advanced cancers. Across the whole study: Under the entry rules, prior anti-PD-1, anti-PD-L1 or anti-CTLA-4 therapy was allowed, and about 40% had some.

This CDR3 is 12 amino acids long. The V and J ends lost 8 bases and 6 bases respectively, with 11 bases between them. Germline CDR1 and CDR2: LNHDA and SQIVND (reference sequence). Clones were sequenced by immunoSEQ multiplex PCR, and TCRdb holds only the in-frame ones, with some missing. The data hold under 25,000 clones, with approximately 80% observed a single time. Sequenced material: CD4+ or CD8+ T cells sorted from blood, taken in a trial of the OX40 agonist ivuxolimab. This clonotype was obtained from an adult with an advanced solid tumor such as melanoma, head and neck, liver or kidney cancer. V is TRBV19 and J is TRBJ1-5; D gene unclear. CDR3 coding DNA: TGTGCCAGTGTGTCGGGGAGTCAGCCCCAGCATTTT. Amino acids: CASVSGSQPQHF.